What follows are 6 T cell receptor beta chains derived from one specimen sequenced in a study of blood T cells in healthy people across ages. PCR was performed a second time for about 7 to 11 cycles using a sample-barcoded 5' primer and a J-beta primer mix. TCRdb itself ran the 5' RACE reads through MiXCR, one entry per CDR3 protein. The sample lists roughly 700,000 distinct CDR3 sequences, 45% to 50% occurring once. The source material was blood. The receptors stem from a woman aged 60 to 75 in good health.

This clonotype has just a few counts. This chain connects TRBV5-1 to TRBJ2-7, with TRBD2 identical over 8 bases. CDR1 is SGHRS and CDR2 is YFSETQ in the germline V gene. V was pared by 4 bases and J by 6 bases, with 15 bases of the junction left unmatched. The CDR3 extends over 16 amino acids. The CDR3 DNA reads TGCGCCAGCAGCGTACTCTCATCGGGGGGGGAGGGCGAGCAGTACTTC. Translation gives CASSVLSSGGEGEQYF. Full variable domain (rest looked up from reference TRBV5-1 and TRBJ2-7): KAGVTQTPRYLIKTRGQQVTLSCSPISGHRSVSWYQQTPGQGLQFLFEYFSETQRNKGNFPGRFSGRQFSNSRSEMNVSTLELGDSALYLCASSVLSSGGEGEQYFGPGTRLTVT.

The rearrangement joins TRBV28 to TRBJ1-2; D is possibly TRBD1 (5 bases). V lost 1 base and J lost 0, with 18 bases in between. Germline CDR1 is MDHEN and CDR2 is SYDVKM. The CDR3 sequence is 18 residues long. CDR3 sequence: CASSLFFDGQGANYGYTF. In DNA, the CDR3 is TGTGCCAGCAGTTTATTTTTTGATGGCCAGGGAGCTAACTATGGCTACACCTTC.

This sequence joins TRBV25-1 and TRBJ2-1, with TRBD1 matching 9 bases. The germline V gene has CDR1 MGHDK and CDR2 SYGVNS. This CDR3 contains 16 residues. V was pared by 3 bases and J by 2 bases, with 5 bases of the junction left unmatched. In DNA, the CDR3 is TGTGCCAGCAGTGACCGGACAGGGGACCCCTACAATGAGCAGTTCTTC. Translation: CASSDRTGDPYNEQFF.

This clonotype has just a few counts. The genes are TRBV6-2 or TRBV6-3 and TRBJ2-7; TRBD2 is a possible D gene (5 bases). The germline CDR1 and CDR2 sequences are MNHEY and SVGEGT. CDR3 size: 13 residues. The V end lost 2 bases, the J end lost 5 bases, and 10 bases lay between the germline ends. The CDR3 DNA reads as TGTGCCAGCAGTTACATGAGGACTGACGAGCAGTACTTC. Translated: CASSYMRTDEQYF.

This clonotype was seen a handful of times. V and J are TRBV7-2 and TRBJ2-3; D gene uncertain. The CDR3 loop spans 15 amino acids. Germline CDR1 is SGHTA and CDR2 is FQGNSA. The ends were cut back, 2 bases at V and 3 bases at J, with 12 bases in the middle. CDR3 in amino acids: CASSLHPHRTDTQYF. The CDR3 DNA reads TGTGCCAGCAGCTTACACCCCCACCGTACAGATACGCAGTATTTT.

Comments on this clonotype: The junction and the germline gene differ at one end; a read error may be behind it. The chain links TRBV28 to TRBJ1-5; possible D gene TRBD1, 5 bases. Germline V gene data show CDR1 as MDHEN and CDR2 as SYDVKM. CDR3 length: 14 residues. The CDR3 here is CASSSPGSGQPQHF. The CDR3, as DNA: TGCGCCAGCAGTTCCCCAGGGTCGGGGCAGCCCCAGCATTTT.